This T cell receptor beta chain was sequenced during a study of blood T cells in healthy people across ages. About the study: Every two T cells gave about one barcoded beta molecule via template switching.

The CDR3 has 13 amino acids. CDR1 is LGHNA, CDR2 YSLEER, per germline. Through a sample-barcoded 5' primer and a J-beta primer mix, a second PCR was run for about 6 to 11 cycles. One entry per CDR3 protein results from TCRdb running MiXCR on the 5' RACE reads. Here the sample spans about 1.8 million distinct CDR3 sequences, around 48% being singletons. Peripheral blood, around 9.4 milliliters per donor, was collected. The table lists this clonotype with a count of one. Sequence at one end of the junction differs from germline and may be a read error. This sequence joins TRBV4-3 and TRBJ2-5; TRBD1 is a possible D gene (5 bases). This TCR came from a woman aged 40 to 55 in good health. Input material: blood. CDR3 in DNA: TGCGCCAGCAGCCATGACAGCCAAGAGGCCCAGTACTTC. Encoded protein: CASSHDSQEAQYF.